This T cell receptor beta chain came from a study of blood T cell repertoires in COVID-19 (dated by TCRdb to 2020 to 2021). At the level of the whole study: The collaborator samples originated in the United States, Italy and Spain and spanned the acute and convalescent phases of COVID-19. The prospective study material was composed of cDNA or gDNA derived from T cells, B-cell-depleted T cells, or PBMCs. Subjects who had been exposed to COVID-19, were actively infected with it, or had recovered from it provided the deeply sampled blood TCRbeta repertoires that made up the dataset. The repertoires were made available in a free public database intended to serve as a resource for research on the immune response to SARS-CoV-2. The samples were drawn from the first 160 participants of the ongoing ImmuneRACE study and from under 1,500 subjects provided by 6 global collaborators. Nearly every sample came with metadata listing a de-identified subject ID, COVID-19 status, age in years and sex. HLA class I and class II types, where available, came from metadata supplied by the sample provider rather than from assay-based typing.

Study-wide conclusions, independent of this receptor: The quantity of clinical and demographic metadata differed by source and by participant and was supplied without curation.

For this clone: Its antigen is currently not known. No base qualities exist here, and no much larger clone lies one base off it.

The collaborating institutions used their own protocols to collect whole blood in K2EDTA tubes. For TCRbeta analysis, collaborators shipped samples in one of three forms: frozen whole blood, isolated PBMCs, or DNA extracted from either of those sample types. TCRbeta CDR3 regions were amplified from genomic DNA using the immunoSEQ Assay, a bias-controlled multiplex PCR. The source study handled its data this way. The number of nucleated cells in each sample was estimated by amplification of reference gene primers within the assay. Sequence reads were collapsed and filtered to measure the absolute abundance of every unique TCRbeta CDR3 rearrangement. For each sample, productive Simpson clonality was calculated by taking the square root of Simpson's diversity index across productive rearrangements. This is the immuneACCESS table as TCRdb keeps it, with only in-frame sequences that have V and J called. A part of the clones is gone; compared with another copy, unresolved V genes explain less than half, and the rest is unexplained. The DNA was the basis for D and trimming; V, J and clone size are from that table. In all, the sample holds 40,000 to 55,000 clones, and 70% to 90% of those were seen once. 31% of the sample rests with the top ten.

The source is a woman over 75 with acute or convalescent COVID-19. Material for sequencing was peripheral blood.

The CDR3 protein is CASSLVAGGEDTQYF. The DNA reads TGTGCCAGCAGCTTGGTGGCTGGGGGGGAAGATACGCAGTATTTT. The sequence joins TRBV5-4 to TRBJ2-3; 7 bases in the junction line up with TRBD2. CDR1 and CDR2 (SGHNT, YYREEE) derive from the germline V gene (reference sequence). The CDR3 measures 15 amino acids from cysteine to phenylalanine. Solely the CDR3 DNA is kept, with 45 bases framed from the first base. V lost 0 bases and J lost 5 bases, and the count of bases not matched to a germline gene is 6.